These 21 T cell receptor beta chains came from one sample sequenced in a study of T cell repertoires in cytomegalovirus infection. TCRdb recomputed calls from the reads with MiXCR, one row per CDR3 protein. The repertoire includes approximately 140,000 distinct CDR3 sequences, 7% to 9.5% of them detected once, and roughly a tenth sits in the top ten. The specimen was PBMCs. Receptors originate from a human donor in good health (CMV status not recorded). Some clones in this sample may be carry-over from other donors' samples.

The table lists this clonotype with a count of one. The gene calls are TRBV6-5 and TRBJ1-1; D is unclear. This CDR3 contains 13 residues. From germline, CDR1 is MNHEY and CDR2 SVGAGI. V shed 5 bases and J shed 0 bases, with 7 bases lying between them. The CDR3 sequence: CASSIVVNTEAFF. DNA for the CDR3: TGTGCCAGCAGTATAGTCGTGAACACTGAAGCTTTCTTT.

This clonotype was detected only a few times. The rearrangement joins TRBV28 to TRBJ1-6, with TRBD1 matching over 8 bases. The V gene end was trimmed by 10 bases and the J gene end by 5 bases; junction bases not matched to a gene: 7. CDR3 length: 14 amino acids. Germline CDR1 is MDHEN and CDR2 is SYDVKM. CDR3 in amino acids: CATTGQGNNSPLHF. The CDR3 DNA follows: TGTGCCACCACAGGACAGGGTAATAATTCACCCCTCCACTTT.

This clonotype occurred a few times. V is TRBV29-1 and J is TRBJ1-1; D unresolved. This CDR3 is 15 amino acids long. Trimming left V 4 bases short and J 2 bases short, with 17 bases between. Germline loops: CDR1 SQVTM, CDR2 ANQGSEA. This CDR3 reads CSVGPWKPINTEAFF. The CDR3 bases are TGCAGCGTTGGCCCCTGGAAACCGATCAACACTGAAGCTTTCTTT. Looking up the rest from reference TRBV29-1 and TRBJ1-1 gives the full variable domain: SAVISQKPSRDICQRGTSLTIQCQVDSQVTMMFWYRQQPGQSLTLIATANQGSEATYESGFVIDKFPISRPNLTFSTLTVSNMSPEDSSIYLCSVGPWKPINTEAFFGQGTRLTVV.

The V call is TRBV29-1, the J call TRBJ1-1; the D is unclear. Trimming cost V 6 bases and J 1 base, with 6 bases left between them. The CDR3 is 11 residues long. Germline CDR1 reads SQVTM; CDR2 reads ANQGSEA. The CDR3 DNA reads TGCAGCGTCGAGACGAACACTGAAGCTTTCTTT. Its translation is CSVETNTEAFF. The full variable domain, with the rest looked up from reference TRBV29-1 and TRBJ1-1, is SAVISQKPSRDICQRGTSLTIQCQVDSQVTMMFWYRQQPGQSLTLIATANQGSEATYESGFVIDKFPISRPNLTFSTLTVSNMSPEDSSIYLCSVETNTEAFFGQGTRLTVV.

This clonotype has ten or more counts. V usage is TRBV6-5 and J usage is TRBJ1-2; no firm D call. Germline V gene lookup returns CDR1 MNHEY and CDR2 SVGAGI. The CDR3 is 10 amino acids. V was clipped by 10 bases and J by 8 bases, with 11 bases between them. The CDR3 nucleotides read TGTGCCACCTGGGGTGGCGGCTACACCTTC. Translated, it gives CATWGGGYTF.

The chain links TRBV28 to TRBJ2-1, with TRBD2 matching 8 bases. This CDR3 comprises 16 residues. The trim removed 3 bases at V and 4 bases at J, leaving 8 bases unmatched. The germline V gene has CDR1 MDHEN and CDR2 SYDVKM. CDR3 nucleotide sequence: TGTGCCAGCAGTTTCTATCTTAGCGGGAAGTACAATGAGCAGTTCTTC. It specifies CASSFYLSGKYNEQFF.

This clonotype was seen repeatedly, ten times or more. This chain links TRBV28 with TRBJ1-2, with D uncertain. Trimming took off 3 bases at V and 8 bases at J, with 10 bases between the two ends. In germline, CDR1 is MDHEN, CDR2 SYDVKM. This CDR3 spans 12 amino acids. The CDR3 DNA sequence: TGTGCCAGCAGTTTTGGTCAACTAGGCTACACCTTC. Translating it yields CASSFGQLGYTF.

This clonotype was seen at least ten times. The chain combines TRBV12-3 or TRBV12-4 with TRBJ2-3; D is uncertain. The V end lost 5 bases, the J end lost 2 bases, and 5 bases lay between the germline ends. The CDR3 extends over 12 amino acids. The CDR3 is CASSLYTDTQYF. As DNA, the CDR3 is TGTGCCAGCAGTCTTTACACAGATACGCAGTATTTT.

In its sample, this clonotype was seen many times. The V call is TRBV28, the J call TRBJ1-1; no clear D gene. Germline V gene data show CDR1 as MDHEN and CDR2 as SYDVKM. V was trimmed by 5 bases and J by 3 bases, leaving 7 bases between them. This CDR3 contains 12 residues. CDR3 amino acids: CASSLAHTEAFF. CDR3 sequence (DNA): TGTGCCAGCAGTCTTGCGCACACTGAAGCTTTCTTT.

This clonotype was observed many times. The chain carries TRBV28 and TRBJ2-7; the match to TRBD2 covers 8 bases. The CDR3 contains 15 residues. The germline V gene has CDR1 MDHEN and CDR2 SYDVKM. The ends lost 5 bases at V and 5 bases at J; junction bases unmatched: 11. The CDR3 spells CASSTTPGGHDEQYF. DNA of the CDR3: TGTGCCAGCAGTACGACGCCGGGGGGGCACGACGAGCAGTACTTC.

This clonotype showed up many times. The chain uses TRBV11-2 and TRBJ2-6; D gene uncertain. Looked up from germline, CDR1 is SGHAT and CDR2 is FQNNGV. The CDR3 totals 15 residues. The V end lost 1 base, the J end lost 0 bases, and 4 bases lay between the germline ends. The CDR3 region is CASSLGPSGANVLTF. In nucleotides, the CDR3 is TGTGCCAGCAGCTTAGGCCCCTCTGGGGCCAACGTCCTGACTTTC.

As concerns this clonotype: This could be a read error, since a much larger clone is one nucleotide away. The gene calls are TRBV5-4 and TRBJ2-1; TRBD2 agrees at 8 bases. Germline V gene sequence: CDR1 SGHNT, CDR2 YYREEE (reference sequence). The V gene end was trimmed by 3 bases and the J gene end by 8 bases; junction bases not matched to a gene: 10. The CDR3 totals 15 residues. The CDR3 protein is CASSYGGAAGDEQFF. The CDR3 region has the DNA TGTGCCAGCAGCTACGGGGGGGCCGCGGGGGATGAGCAGTTCTTC. Looking up the rest from reference TRBV5-4 and TRBJ2-1 gives the full variable domain: ETGVTQSPTHLIKTRGQQVTLRCSSQSGHNTVSWYQQALGQGPQFIFQYYREEENGRGNFPPRFSGLQFPNYSSELNVNALELDDSALYLCASSYGGAAGDEQFFGPGTRLTVL.

The rearrangement joins TRBV23-1 to TRBJ2-2; no definite D call. TRBV23-1 counts as an open reading frame of uncertain function. Trimming removed 2 bases at V and 4 bases at J, with 11 bases between. The CDR3 consists of 15 residues. The CDR3 loop is CASSQSTPFTGELFF. In DNA, the CDR3 is TGCGCCAGCAGTCAAAGTACACCTTTCACCGGGGAGCTGTTTTTT.

J is TRBJ2-2 and V is TRBV7-2; TRBD2 might be the D (6 bases). Trimming pared 2 bases from V and 5 bases from J, leaving 9 bases between. The V gene's germline CDR1 is SGHTA and CDR2 FQGNSA. The CDR3 extends over 14 amino acids. CDR3 sequence (DNA): TGTGCCAGCAGCTTACGGACTAATACCGGGGAGCTGTTTTTT. Translation gives CASSLRTNTGELFF.

Comment on this clonotype: A much larger clone lies a single base off, so this may be a read error. The chain combines TRBV3-1 with TRBJ2-1; 8 bases line up with TRBD1. The CDR3 has 16 residues. Germline V lookup: CDR1 LGHDT, CDR2 YNNKEL (reference sequence). The CDR3 reads CAGSQALTGEDNEQFF. The CDR3 coding sequence is TGTGCCGGCAGCCAAGCTCTGACAGGGGAAGACAATGAGCAGTTCTTC.

This chain uses TRBV12-3 or TRBV12-4 with TRBJ1-5; D perhaps matches TRBD1 (6 bases). The V end lost 6 bases, the J end lost 6 bases, and 15 bases lay between the germline ends. CDR3 length: 14 residues. CDR3 sequence reads: CASSMMGGAQPQHF. CDR3 coding DNA: TGTGCCAGCAGCATGATGGGGGGCGCTCAGCCCCAGCATTTT.

There are many counts of this clonotype. The chain carries TRBV2 and TRBJ2-7; 10 bases map to TRBD1. The germline V gene has CDR1 SNHLY and CDR2 FYNNEI. CDR3 length equals 14 residues. V gave up 6 bases and J gave up 5 bases; unmatched junction bases: 7. This CDR3 reads CASSLGQGIHEQYF. CDR3 nucleotide sequence: TGTGCCAGCAGCCTGGGACAGGGGATCCACGAGCAGTACTTC.

There are a few counts of this clonotype. The chain couples TRBV19 to TRBJ1-1; D remains ambiguous. V was pared by 4 bases and J by 4 bases, with 7 bases between. Germline values: CDR1 LNHDA, CDR2 SQIVND (reference sequence). There are 12 residues in the CDR3. The CDR3 bases are TGTGCCAGTAGTACGTTGAGCACTGAAGCTTTCTTT. Its translation is CASSTLSTEAFF. Full variable domain (outside the CDR3, taken from reference TRBV19 and TRBJ1-1): DGGITQSPKYLFRKEGQNVTLSCEQNLNHDAMYWYRQDPGQGLRLIYYSQIVNDFQKGDIAEGYSVSREKKESFPLTVTSAQKNPTAFYLCASSTLSTEAFFGQGTRLTVV.

In its sample, this clonotype was seen many times. The genes are TRBV7-2 and TRBJ2-1; a weak D match, TRBD2 (7 bases). The CDR3 sequence is 15 residues long. Germline loops: CDR1 SGHTA, CDR2 FQGNSA. Trimming pared 3 bases from V and 3 bases from J, leaving 12 bases between. The CDR3 DNA sequence: TGTGCCAGCAGCTTCACAGGGAGGGGCTACAATGAGCAGTTCTTC. This encodes CASSFTGRGYNEQFF.

This clonotype was observed many times. This chain's CDR3 is CASSSSGGAYNEQFF. The CDR3, as DNA: TGTGCCAGCAGTTCTAGCGGGGGGGCGTACAATGAGCAGTTCTTC. V is TRBV28 and J is TRBJ2-1, with 12 nucleotides matching TRBD2. The germline V gene encodes CDR1 MDHEN and CDR2 SYDVKM. The CDR3 contains 15 residues. V gave up 4 bases and J gave up 4 bases; unmatched junction bases: 2.

Remarks on this clonotype: A junction end diverges from the germline sequence, so it may reflect a read error. The gene calls are TRBV28 and TRBJ1-4; D call uncertain. This CDR3 is 11 amino acids long. From germline, CDR1 is MDHEN and CDR2 SYDVKM. This CDR3 is CASSFGIETIF. In DNA form, the CDR3 reads TGTGCCAGCAGTTTTGGGATCGAGACTATTTTT.